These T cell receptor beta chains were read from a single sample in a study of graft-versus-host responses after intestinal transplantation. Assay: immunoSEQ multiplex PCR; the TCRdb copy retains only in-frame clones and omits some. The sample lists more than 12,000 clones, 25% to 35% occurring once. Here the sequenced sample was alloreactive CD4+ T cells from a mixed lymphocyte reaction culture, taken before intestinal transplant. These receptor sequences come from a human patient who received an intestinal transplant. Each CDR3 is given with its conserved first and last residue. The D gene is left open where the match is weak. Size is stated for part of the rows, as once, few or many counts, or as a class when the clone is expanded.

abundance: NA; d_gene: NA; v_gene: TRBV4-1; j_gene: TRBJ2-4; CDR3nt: TGTGCCAGCAGCCAAGAGGGGCTGGTAGCCAAAAACATTCAGTACTTC; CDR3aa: CASSQEGLVAKNIQYF
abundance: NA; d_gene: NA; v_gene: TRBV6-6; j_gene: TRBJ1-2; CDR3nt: TGTGCCAGCAGTCGGGACAACTATGGCTACACCTTC; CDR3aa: CASSRDNYGYTF
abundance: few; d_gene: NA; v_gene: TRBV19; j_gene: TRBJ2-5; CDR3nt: TGTGCCAGTAGTATAGGAAGACTTCAAGAGACCCAGTACTTC; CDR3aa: CASSIGRLQETQYF
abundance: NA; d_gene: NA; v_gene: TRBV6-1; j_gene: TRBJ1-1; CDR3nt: TGTGCCAGCAGTGTCAGGGTGAACACTGAAGCTTTCTTT; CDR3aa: CASSVRVNTEAFF
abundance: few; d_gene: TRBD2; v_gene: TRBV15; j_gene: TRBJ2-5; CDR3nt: TGTGCCACCAGCAAGGGACTAGCGGGAGGAGAGACCCAGTACTTC; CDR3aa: CATSKGLAGGETQYF
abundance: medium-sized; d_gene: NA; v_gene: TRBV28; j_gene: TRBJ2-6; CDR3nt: TGTGCCAGCAGTTTACTTTCCGGGGCCAACGTCCTGACTTTC; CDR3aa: CASSLLSGANVLTF
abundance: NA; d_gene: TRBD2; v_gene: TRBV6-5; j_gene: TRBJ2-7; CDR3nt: TGTGCCAGCAGTTCTCCTAGCGGGAGGGTGAACGAGCAGTACTTC; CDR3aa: CASSSPSGRVNEQYF
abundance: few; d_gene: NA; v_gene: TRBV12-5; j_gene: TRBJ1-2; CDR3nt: TGTGCTAGTGGTTTGGAAACAGGGAATGGCTACACCTTC; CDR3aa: CASGLETGNGYTF
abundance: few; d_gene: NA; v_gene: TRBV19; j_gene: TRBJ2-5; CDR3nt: TGTGCCAGTAGTATCGGGAAAGAGACCCAGTACTTC; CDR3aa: CASSIGKETQYF
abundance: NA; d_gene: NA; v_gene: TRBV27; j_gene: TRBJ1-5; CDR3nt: TGTGCCAGCAGTTCGGGGGCGGCTAGCAATCAGCCCCAGCATTTT; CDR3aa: CASSSGAASNQPQHF
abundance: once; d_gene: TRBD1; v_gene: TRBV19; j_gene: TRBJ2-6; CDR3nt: TGTGCCAGTAGTATAGAGCCAGGACAGGGGGCGAGAGGGGCCAACGTCCTGACTTTC; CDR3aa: CASSIEPGQGARGANVLTF
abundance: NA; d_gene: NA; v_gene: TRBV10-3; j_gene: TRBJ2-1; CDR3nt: TGTGCCATCAGTGAGCCGTCCCTCGGGCGGCGGGGAGATGAGCAGTTCTTC; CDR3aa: CAISEPSLGRRGDEQFF
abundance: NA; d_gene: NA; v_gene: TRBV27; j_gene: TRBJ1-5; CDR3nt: TGTGCCAGCAGTTACTCGCTCCCAGTCAAACGTCAGCCCCAGCATTTT; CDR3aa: CASSYSLPVKRQPQHF
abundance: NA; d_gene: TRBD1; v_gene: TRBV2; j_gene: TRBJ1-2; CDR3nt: TGTGCCAGCAGCCCTCCGACAGGGGGCGAATGGGACTATGGCTACACCTTC; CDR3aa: CASSPPTGGEWDYGYTF
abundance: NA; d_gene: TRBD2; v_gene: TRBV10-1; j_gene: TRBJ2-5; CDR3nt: TGCGCCAGCAGTGAGAGGGGGGGACTAGTGGGATCGGAGACCCAGTACTTC; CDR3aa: CASSERGGLVGSETQYF
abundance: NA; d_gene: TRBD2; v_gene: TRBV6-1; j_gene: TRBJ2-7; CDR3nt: TGTGCCAGCAACCGGGGAGGGAGGGCCAGCTACGAGCAGTACTTC; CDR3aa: CASNRGGRASYEQYF
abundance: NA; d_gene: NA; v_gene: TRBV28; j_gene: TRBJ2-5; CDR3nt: TGTGCCAGCAGTTTAGGGTACGAGACCCAGTACTTC; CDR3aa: CASSLGYETQYF
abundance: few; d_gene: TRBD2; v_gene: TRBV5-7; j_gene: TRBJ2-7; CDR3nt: TGTGCCAGCAGCCCGGAACTAGCGGGAACTTACGAGCAGTACTTC; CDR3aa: CASSPELAGTYEQYF
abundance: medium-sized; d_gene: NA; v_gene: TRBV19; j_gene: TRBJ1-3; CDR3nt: TGTGCCAGTAGTCGACTCGGACCCTTGAAAGACACCATATATTTT; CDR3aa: CASSRLGPLKDTIYF
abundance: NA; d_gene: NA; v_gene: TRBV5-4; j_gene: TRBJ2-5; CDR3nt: TGTGCCAGCACCGGTATGACGTGGCAAGAGACCCAGTACTTC; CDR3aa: CASTGMTWQETQYF
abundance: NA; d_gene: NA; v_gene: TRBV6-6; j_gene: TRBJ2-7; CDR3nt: TGTGCCAGCACCCGGGGCTACGAGCAGTACTTC; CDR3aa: CASTRGYEQYF
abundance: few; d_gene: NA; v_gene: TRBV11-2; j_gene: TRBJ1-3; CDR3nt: TGTGCCAGCAGCTGGGGGACGGACTCCTCTGGAAACACCATATATTTT; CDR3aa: CASSWGTDSSGNTIYF
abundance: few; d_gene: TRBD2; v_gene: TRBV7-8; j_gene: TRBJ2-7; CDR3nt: TGTGCCAGCAGCCCGGGACTAGCGTCCTACGAGCAGTACTTC; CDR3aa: CASSPGLASYEQYF
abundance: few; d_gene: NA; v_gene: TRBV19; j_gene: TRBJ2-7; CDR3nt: TGTGCCAGTAGTAGACAGGGAGGGGTCTACGAGCAGTACTTC; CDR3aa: CASSRQGGVYEQYF
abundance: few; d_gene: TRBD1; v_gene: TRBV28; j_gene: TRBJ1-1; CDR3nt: TGTGCCAGCAGTTTATGGTTCGACAGGGGGGGGGCGAACACTGAAGCTTTCTTT; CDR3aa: CASSLWFDRGGANTEAFF
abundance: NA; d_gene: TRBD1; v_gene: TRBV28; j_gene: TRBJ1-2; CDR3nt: TGTGCCAGCAGTCTCGGACAGGGTGGCTATGGCTACACCTTC; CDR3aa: CASSLGQGGYGYTF
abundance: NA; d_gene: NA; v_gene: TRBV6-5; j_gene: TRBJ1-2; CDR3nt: TGTGCCATCAGTGATAACAGGGACTATGGCTACACCTTC; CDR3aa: CAISDNRDYGYTF
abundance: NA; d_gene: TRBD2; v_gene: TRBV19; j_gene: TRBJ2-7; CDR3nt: TGTGCCAGTGCCCGGAGCGGGGGGTCCTACGAGCAGTACTTC; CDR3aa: CASARSGGSYEQYF
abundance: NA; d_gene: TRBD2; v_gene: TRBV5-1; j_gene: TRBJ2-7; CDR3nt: TGCGCCAGCAGCTTAGAACTAGCGTCCTACGAGCAGTACTTC; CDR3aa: CASSLELASYEQYF
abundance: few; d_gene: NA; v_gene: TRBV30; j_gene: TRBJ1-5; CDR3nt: TGTGCCTGGAGTCCAAGGGGCAATCAGCCCCAGCATTTT; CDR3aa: CAWSPRGNQPQHF